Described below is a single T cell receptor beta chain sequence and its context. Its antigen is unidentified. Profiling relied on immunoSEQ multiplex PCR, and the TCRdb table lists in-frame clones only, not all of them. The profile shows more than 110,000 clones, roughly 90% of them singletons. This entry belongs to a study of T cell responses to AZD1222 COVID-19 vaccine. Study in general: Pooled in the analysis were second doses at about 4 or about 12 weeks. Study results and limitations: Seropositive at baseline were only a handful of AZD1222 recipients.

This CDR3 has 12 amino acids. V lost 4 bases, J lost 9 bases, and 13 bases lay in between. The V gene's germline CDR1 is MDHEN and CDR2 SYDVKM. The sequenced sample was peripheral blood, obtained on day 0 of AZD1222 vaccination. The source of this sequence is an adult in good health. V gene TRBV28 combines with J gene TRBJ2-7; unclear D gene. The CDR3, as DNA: TGTGCCAGCAGTTCGACTTCCCGGCGGCAGTACTTC. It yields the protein CASSSTSRRQYF.